This T cell receptor beta chain was sequenced for a study of blood T cell repertoires in COVID-19. Study summary: Some COVID-19 samples were acute and others convalescent; all came from the United States, Italy and Spain. T cells, B-cell-depleted T cells, or PBMCs provided the cDNA or gDNA that served as material.

The CDR3 totals 14 residues. Looked up from germline, CDR1 is KGHSH and CDR2 is LQKENI. The V gene end was trimmed by 2 bases and the J gene end by 6 bases; junction bases not matched to a gene: 5. As handled by the study authors: Amplifying reference gene primers gave estimates of nucleated cell counts. Assay used: immunoSEQ multiplex PCR; TCRdb lists only in-frame clones, some missing. D and trimming come from the DNA, and the V and J calls and clone size come from that table. The profile shows about 310,000 clones, around 87% of them singletons. The chain is built from TRBV18 and TRBJ2-3; TRBD1 matches at 7 bases. The origin of this receptor is a man aged 45-60 years with active or convalescent COVID-19. Sequenced material: peripheral blood. CDR3 residues: CASSPSQGEDTQYF. The CDR3 DNA reads TGTGCCAGCTCACCATCCCAGGGGGAGGATACGCAGTATTTT.